Listed below are T cell receptor beta chains from one sample, sequenced in a study of cytotoxic CD8 clonotypes in ibrutinib-treated CLL. Data came from immunoSEQ multiplex PCR; TCRdb stores just in-frame clones and leaves some out. The sample consists of about 150,000 clones, more than 75% of them appearing once. The material sequenced was PBMCs, taken after 24 months of ibrutinib treatment. The source of these receptors is a human donor with chronic lymphocytic leukemia. The CDR3 runs from the conserved cysteine through the conserved F or W. Fields, in order: V gene, D gene, CDR3 protein. The D gene is left open where the match is weak.

TRBV7-9 | NA | CASGLSNTGELFF
TRBV5-5 | TRBD2 | CASRPGGPRGTGELFF
TRBV4-3 | NA | CASSQSSAAETYEQYF
TRBV7-6 | NA | CASSLWGSGTEAFF
TRBV10-3 | TRBD2 | CAITAGTSYNEQFF
TRBV11-2 | NA | CASSPVGLGDTEAFF
TRBV28 | NA | CASSRGGEGKLFF
TRBV9 | TRBD2 | CASSVASGRGDTQYF
TRBV2 | NA | CASTLSGTFFFF
TRBV2 | NA | CASSALGSSYNEQFF
TRBV5-1 | TRBD2 | CASGGGRTDTQYF
TRBV7-2 | TRBD2 | CASSLGPPGGNTDTQYF
TRBV7-2 | TRBD1 | CASSPGTGGLAFF
TRBV6-6 | TRBD2 | CASSPGRAGANVLTF
TRBV27 | TRBD1 | CASLGGTGSNYGYTF
TRBV7-8 | NA | CASSLPGRAGDTQYF
TRBV28 | NA | CASRSPNGYTF
TRBV27 | NA | CASSPRIGLSYEQYF
TRBV6-1 | NA | CASSERAGSGANVLTF
TRBV18 | TRBD1 | CASSRGTVATNEKLFF
TRBV7-2 | NA | CASSFVEFSGNTIYF
TRBV13 | NA | CASSAGGQRNTGELFF